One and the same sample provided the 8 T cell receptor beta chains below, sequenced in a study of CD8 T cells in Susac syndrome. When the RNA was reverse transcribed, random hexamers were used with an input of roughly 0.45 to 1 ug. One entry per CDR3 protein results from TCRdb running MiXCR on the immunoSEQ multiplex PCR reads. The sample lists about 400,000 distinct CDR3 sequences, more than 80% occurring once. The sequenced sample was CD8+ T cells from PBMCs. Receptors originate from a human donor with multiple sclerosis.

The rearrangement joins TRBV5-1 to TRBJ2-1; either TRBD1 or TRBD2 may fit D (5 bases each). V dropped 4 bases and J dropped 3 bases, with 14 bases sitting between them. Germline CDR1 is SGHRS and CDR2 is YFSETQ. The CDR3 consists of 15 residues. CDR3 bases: TGCGCCAGCAGCACCAGTGAGGGGTACTACAATGAGCAGTTCTTC. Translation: CASSTSEGYYNEQFF.

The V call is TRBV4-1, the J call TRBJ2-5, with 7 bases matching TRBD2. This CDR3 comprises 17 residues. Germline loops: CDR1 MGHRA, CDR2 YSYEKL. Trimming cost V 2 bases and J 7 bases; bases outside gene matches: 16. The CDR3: CASSQLTQQRGGGTQYF. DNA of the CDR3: TGCGCCAGCAGCCAACTAACCCAGCAGCGGGGAGGAGGGACCCAGTACTTC.

In nucleotides, the CDR3 is TGTGCCAGCAGTTTCGGCAAGGGCTATGGCTACACCTTC. Translated, it gives CASSFGKGYGYTF. This sequence joins TRBV27 and TRBJ1-2; D is ambiguous. This CDR3 has 13 amino acids. CDR1 is MNHEY and CDR2 is SMNVEV in the germline V gene (reference sequence). V was shortened by 3 bases and J by 4 bases, with 9 bases between the two germline ends.

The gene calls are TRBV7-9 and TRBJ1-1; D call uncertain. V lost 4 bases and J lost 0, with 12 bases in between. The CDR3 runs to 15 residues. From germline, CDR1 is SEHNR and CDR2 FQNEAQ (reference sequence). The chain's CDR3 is CASSSTEVVNTEAFF. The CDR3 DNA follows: TGTGCCAGCAGCTCGACCGAGGTGGTGAACACTGAAGCTTTCTTT.

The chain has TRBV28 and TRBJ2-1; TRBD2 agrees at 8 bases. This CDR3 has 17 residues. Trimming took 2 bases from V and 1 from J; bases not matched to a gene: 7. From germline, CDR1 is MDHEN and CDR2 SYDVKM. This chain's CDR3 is CASSLDRQRESYNEQFF. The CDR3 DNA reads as TGTGCCAGCAGTTTAGATCGGCAGCGGGAGTCCTACAATGAGCAGTTCTTC.

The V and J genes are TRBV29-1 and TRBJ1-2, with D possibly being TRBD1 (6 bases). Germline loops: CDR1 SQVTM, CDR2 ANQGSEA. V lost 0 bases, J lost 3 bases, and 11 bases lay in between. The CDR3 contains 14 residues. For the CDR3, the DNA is TGCAGCGTTGAAGATAACAGGGAAGACTATGGCTACACCTTC. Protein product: CSVEDNREDYGYTF. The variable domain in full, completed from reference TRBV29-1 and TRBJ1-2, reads SAVISQKPSRDICQRGTSLTIQCQVDSQVTMMFWYRQQPGQSLTLIATANQGSEATYESGFVIDKFPISRPNLTFSTLTVSNMSPEDSSIYLCSVEDNREDYGYTFGSGTRLTVV.

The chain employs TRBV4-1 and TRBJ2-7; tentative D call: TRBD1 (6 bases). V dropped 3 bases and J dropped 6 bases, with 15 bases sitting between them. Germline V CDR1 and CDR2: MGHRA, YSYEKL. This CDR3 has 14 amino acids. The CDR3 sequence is CASSQRGSGGEQYF. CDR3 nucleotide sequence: TGCGCCAGCAGCCAGAGGGGGTCAGGAGGCGAGCAGTACTTC.

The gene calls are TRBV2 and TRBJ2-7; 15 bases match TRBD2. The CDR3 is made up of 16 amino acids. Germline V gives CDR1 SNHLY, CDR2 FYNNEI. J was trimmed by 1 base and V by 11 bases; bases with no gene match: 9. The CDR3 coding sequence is TGTGCCGGCAAGGGGACTAGCGGGAGGCTATCCTACGAGCAGTACTTC. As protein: CAGKGTSGRLSYEQYF.